A selection of T cell receptor beta chains follows, all from one sample in a study of cytomegalovirus exposure and HLA in healthy donors. Assay used: immunoSEQ multiplex PCR; TCRdb lists only in-frame clones, some missing. The table records approximately 220,000 clones, approximately 79% of them present only once. What was sequenced was PBMCs. These receptors originate from a girl aged 2 to 9 in good health and CMV-seronegative. Each CDR3 is given with its conserved first and last residue. The order of the fields is D gene, clone size, V gene, J gene, CDR3 protein, CDR3 DNA. D genes are given only for firm matches. Only some rows state a clone size, as once, few, many or a class for expanded clones.

d_call: NA; clone_size: NA; v_call: TRBV25-1; j_call: TRBJ1-4; cdr3_aa: CASSAPGLTKLFF; cdr3_nt: TGTGCCAGCAGTGCACCGGGACTTACAAAACTGTTTTTT
d_call: NA; clone_size: NA; v_call: TRBV27; j_call: TRBJ2-7; cdr3_aa: CASSLTGAGIYEQYF; cdr3_nt: TGTGCCAGCAGTTTAACGGGCGCAGGGATCTACGAGCAGTACTTC
d_call: NA; clone_size: NA; v_call: TRBV7-9; j_call: TRBJ2-5; cdr3_aa: CASSLALETQYF; cdr3_nt: TGTGCCAGCAGCTTAGCTCTGGAGACCCAGTACTTC
d_call: NA; clone_size: NA; v_call: TRBV19; j_call: TRBJ2-7; cdr3_aa: CASSIGGLTYEQYF; cdr3_nt: TGTGCCAGTAGTATAGGAGGACTCACCTACGAGCAGTACTTC
d_call: NA; clone_size: NA; v_call: TRBV7-6; j_call: TRBJ2-3; cdr3_aa: CASSLLTDTQYF; cdr3_nt: TGTGCCAGCAGCTTACTGACAGATACGCAGTATTTT
d_call: NA; clone_size: NA; v_call: TRBV6-6; j_call: TRBJ1-5; cdr3_aa: CASTVSRGQPQHF; cdr3_nt: TGTGCCAGCACCGTATCTAGGGGACAGCCCCAGCATTTT
d_call: TRBD2; clone_size: NA; v_call: TRBV30; j_call: TRBJ2-2; cdr3_aa: CAWSVTAGRAGELFF; cdr3_nt: TGTGCCTGGAGTGTAACAGCGGGGCGGGCCGGGGAGCTGTTTTTT
d_call: TRBD1; clone_size: NA; v_call: TRBV5-4; j_call: TRBJ2-2; cdr3_aa: CASSRRQGVLTGELFF; cdr3_nt: TGTGCCAGCAGCCGACGACAGGGGGTGCTCACCGGGGAGCTGTTTTTT
d_call: NA; clone_size: NA; v_call: TRBV10-3; j_call: TRBJ1-1; cdr3_aa: CAISGTLRGNTEAFF; cdr3_nt: TGTGCCATCAGTGGGACCCTCCGGGGGAACACTGAAGCTTTCTTT
d_call: TRBD1; clone_size: few; v_call: TRBV29-1; j_call: TRBJ2-5; cdr3_aa: CSVDGTGGSETQHF; cdr3_nt: TGCAGCGTTGATGGGACAGGGGGCTCAGAGACCCAGCACTTC
d_call: TRBD2; clone_size: once; v_call: TRBV14; j_call: TRBJ2-1; cdr3_aa: CASSQASGGVDEQFF; cdr3_nt: TGTGCCAGCAGCCAAGCTAGCGGGGGAGTAGATGAGCAGTTCTTC
d_call: NA; clone_size: NA; v_call: TRBV19; j_call: TRBJ1-3; cdr3_aa: CASSIGAGSGNTIYF; cdr3_nt: TGTGCCAGTAGTATAGGAGCGGGTTCTGGAAACACCATATATTTT
d_call: TRBD2; clone_size: once; v_call: TRBV13; j_call: TRBJ2-3; cdr3_aa: CASSPSGIWGTDTQYF; cdr3_nt: TGTGCCAGCAGTCCTAGCGGAATCTGGGGCACAGATACGCAGTATTTT
d_call: TRBD2; clone_size: NA; v_call: TRBV6-6; j_call: TRBJ2-2; cdr3_aa: CASSRTSGRSGELFF; cdr3_nt: TGTGCCAGCAGTAGGACTAGCGGGAGGTCCGGGGAGCTGTTTTTT
d_call: TRBD1; clone_size: NA; v_call: TRBV25-1; j_call: TRBJ1-2; cdr3_aa: CASSDLNRGSYGYTF; cdr3_nt: TGTGCCAGCAGTGATTTAAACAGGGGGAGCTATGGCTACACCTTC
d_call: TRBD2; clone_size: NA; v_call: TRBV6-1; j_call: TRBJ2-7; cdr3_aa: CASSETRLAGAYEQYF; cdr3_nt: TGTGCCAGCAGTGAAACCCGACTAGCGGGCGCCTACGAGCAGTACTTC
d_call: TRBD2; clone_size: NA; v_call: TRBV6-5; j_call: TRBJ2-5; cdr3_aa: CASSLAGGRETQYF; cdr3_nt: TGTGCCAGCAGCCTAGCGGGGGGGCGTGAGACCCAGTACTTC
d_call: TRBD1; clone_size: once; v_call: TRBV27; j_call: TRBJ1-5; cdr3_aa: CASRPRQGTGNQPQHF; cdr3_nt: TGTGCCAGCAGACCTAGACAGGGGACGGGCAATCAGCCCCAGCATTTT
d_call: TRBD2; clone_size: NA; v_call: TRBV5-1; j_call: TRBJ2-3; cdr3_aa: CASSLADLAGGPDTQYF; cdr3_nt: TGCGCCAGCAGCTTGGCCGACCTAGCGGGAGGGCCAGATACGCAGTATTTT
d_call: NA; clone_size: NA; v_call: TRBV10-2; j_call: TRBJ2-1; cdr3_aa: CASFRTMGRLSRNEQFF; cdr3_nt: TGCGCCAGCTTCAGGACGATGGGCAGACTAAGCAGAAATGAGCAGTTCTTC
d_call: NA; clone_size: NA; v_call: TRBV5-1; j_call: TRBJ2-1; cdr3_aa: CASSYYGTQTYNEQFF; cdr3_nt: TGCGCCAGCAGCTATTACGGGACTCAAACTTACAATGAGCAGTTCTTC
d_call: TRBD2; clone_size: NA; v_call: TRBV19; j_call: TRBJ2-7; cdr3_aa: CASSIIFEGEKQRGFPYEQYF; cdr3_nt: TGTGCCAGTAGTATAATTTTCGAAGGGGAAAAACAGCGGGGCTTCCCCTACGAGCAGTACTTC
d_call: TRBD1; clone_size: NA; v_call: TRBV4-1; j_call: TRBJ2-7; cdr3_aa: CASSQRDRATYEQYF; cdr3_nt: TGCGCCAGCAGCCAAAGGGACAGGGCTACCTACGAGCAGTACTTC
d_call: TRBD2; clone_size: NA; v_call: TRBV2; j_call: TRBJ2-3; cdr3_aa: CASSEMSGGADTQYF; cdr3_nt: TGTGCCAGCAGTGAAATGTCGGGGGGGGCAGATACGCAGTATTTT
d_call: NA; clone_size: NA; v_call: TRBV7-9; j_call: TRBJ2-5; cdr3_aa: CASSSAGGQYF; cdr3_nt: TGTGCCAGCAGCTCCGCCGGGGGCCAGTACTTC
d_call: NA; clone_size: NA; v_call: TRBV6-5; j_call: TRBJ2-1; cdr3_aa: CASSTPGYNEQFF; cdr3_nt: TGTGCCAGCAGTACCCCCGGTTACAATGAGCAGTTCTTC
d_call: TRBD1; clone_size: NA; v_call: TRBV5-4; j_call: TRBJ1-2; cdr3_aa: CASSLWTGTGVWVANYGYTF; cdr3_nt: TGTGCCAGCAGCTTGTGGACGGGGACAGGGGTCTGGGTTGCTAACTATGGCTACACCTTC